The 17 T cell receptor beta chains below all came from one sample that was sequenced in a study of cytomegalovirus exposure and HLA in healthy donors. Primers included in the PCR were 60 Vbeta and 13 Jbeta primers. Profiling relied on immunoSEQ multiplex PCR, and the TCRdb table lists in-frame clones only, not all of them. The data contain approximately 140,000 clones, approximately 70% of them singletons. The specimen was PBMCs. Every receptor here comes from a young woman in good health and CMV-seronegative.

The V call is TRBV6-4, the J call TRBJ2-3; 8 nucleotides align to TRBD2. Germline V lookup: CDR1 MRHNA, CDR2 SNTAGT. V lost 2 bases, J lost 4 bases, and 5 bases stayed unmatched. This CDR3 is 15 amino acids long. CDR3 protein: CASSDRAGAPDTQYF. The DNA of the CDR3 is TGTGCCAGCAGTGACAGAGCGGGGGCCCCAGATACGCAGTATTTT.

The rearrangement joins TRBV19 to TRBJ2-2; 9 bases are a match to TRBD1. Looked up from germline, CDR1 is LNHDA and CDR2 is SQIVND (reference sequence). There are 14 residues in the CDR3. The V and J ends lost 7 bases and 3 bases, in that order; junction bases with no gene match: 3. The CDR3: CASIRTGDTGELFF. In nucleotides, the CDR3 is TGTGCCAGTATAAGGACAGGGGACACCGGGGAGCTGTTTTTT. Looking up the rest from reference TRBV19 and TRBJ2-2 gives the full variable domain: DGGITQSPKYLFRKEGQNVTLSCEQNLNHDAMYWYRQDPGQGLRLIYYSQIVNDFQKGDIAEGYSVSREKKESFPLTVTSAQKNPTAFYLCASIRTGDTGELFFGEGSRLTVL.

The gene calls are TRBV9 and TRBJ1-3; perhaps TRBD1 as D (6 bases). The length of the CDR3 is 15 residues. Germline V CDR1 and CDR2: SGDLS, YYNGEE. V lost 3 bases to trimming and J lost 0 bases, with 10 bases between them. In nucleotides, the CDR3 is TGTGCCAGCAGCGCTCGGACAGACTCTGGAAACACCATATATTTT. Protein sequence: CASSARTDSGNTIYF.

The chain joins TRBV11-2 to TRBJ2-7; weak D call: TRBD1 (5 bases). V was clipped by 5 bases and J by 1 base, with 9 bases between them. Germline V gene lookup returns CDR1 SGHAT and CDR2 FQNNGV. CDR3 size: 13 residues. DNA for the CDR3: TGTGCCAGCAGCCAGGGTTGGTCCTACGAGCAGTACTTC. It specifies CASSQGWSYEQYF. The full variable domain, completed using reference TRBV11-2 and TRBJ2-7, is EAGVAQSPRYKIIEKRQSVAFWCNPISGHATLYWYQQILGQGPKLLIQFQNNGVVDDSQLPKDRFSAERLKGVDSTLKIQPAKLEDSAVYLCASSQGWSYEQYFGPGTRLTVT.

In this sample, this clone turned up once. This chain joins TRBV4-2 and TRBJ2-6; 10 bases map to TRBD1. The CDR3 sequence is 17 residues long. V lost 1 base, J lost 3 bases, and 3 bases stayed unmatched. Germline V CDR1 and CDR2: LGHNA, YNFKEQ. The CDR3 here is CASSQGTGGVGANVLTF. CDR3 DNA sequence: TGTGCCAGCAGCCAAGGGACAGGGGGAGTTGGGGCCAACGTCCTGACTTTC.

V usage is TRBV29-1 and J usage is TRBJ2-5, with 10 bases matching TRBD2. The CDR3 contains 13 residues. CDR1 and CDR2 from the germline V gene are SQVTM and ANQGSEA. V lost 6 bases, J lost 2 bases, and 3 bases stayed unmatched. CDR3 loop: CSVRTSGQETQYF. CDR3 coding DNA: TGCAGCGTGAGGACTAGCGGACAAGAGACCCAGTACTTC.

The V and J genes are TRBV5-1 and TRBJ2-3; TRBD1 matches 8 bases. CDR1 is SGHRS, CDR2 YFSETQ, per germline. J gave up 3 bases and V 1 base, and 10 bases lay outside the gene matches. CDR3 length equals 17 residues. Written as DNA, the CDR3 is TGCGCCAGCAGCTTGTGGGCCAGGGGGCTCGGGACAGATACGCAGTATTTT. It translates to CASSLWARGLGTDTQYF.

This chain links TRBV9 with TRBJ2-2; a weak D match, TRBD2 (7 bases). The V and J ends lost 2 bases and 2 bases respectively, with 19 bases between them. The CDR3 is 18 amino acids. Germline-derived CDR1 and CDR2 are SGDLS and YYNGEE. In DNA form, the CDR3 reads TGTGCCAGCAGCGTGAGGGGGGGGGCTAGCTACAACACCGGGGAGCTGTTTTTT. Its protein product is CASSVRGGASYNTGELFF.

The rearrangement joins TRBV27 to TRBJ1-5; 9 bases are a match to TRBD1. The germline V gene has CDR1 MNHEY and CDR2 SMNVEV (reference sequence). J gave up 3 bases and V 5 bases, and 8 bases lay outside the gene matches. The length of the CDR3 is 16 residues. Written as DNA, the CDR3 is TGTGCCAGCAGTCCGTGGGACAGGGTCCACAATCAGCCCCAGCATTTT. Encoded protein: CASSPWDRVHNQPQHF.

The chain recombines TRBV29-1 with TRBJ2-2; no reliable D call. Trimming removed 4 bases from V and 1 base from J, with 10 bases in between. The CDR3 consists of 14 residues. Germline V gene sequence: CDR1 SQVTM, CDR2 ANQGSEA. The CDR3 DNA is TGCAGCGTTGTGAAATACGGGAACACCGGGGAGCTGTTTTTT. Protein product: CSVVKYGNTGELFF.

The J gene is TRBJ1-1, the V gene TRBV6-5; a weak D match, TRBD1 (6 bases). V was clipped by 4 bases and J by 4 bases, with 10 bases between them. The CDR3 consists of 13 residues. Germline CDR1 MNHEY, CDR2 SVGAGI. CDR3 bases: TGTGCCAGCAGTTTGTCAGGGGTCACTGAAGCTTTCTTT. It encodes CASSLSGVTEAFF.

This clone has only a few counts. The chain is built from TRBV6-5 and TRBJ1-1, with D tentatively TRBD1 (5 bases). This CDR3 has 13 amino acids. Germline CDR1 MNHEY, CDR2 SVGAGI. Trimming stripped 8 bases from V and 1 base from J, with 11 bases between. Here the CDR3 reads CASGGVRNTEAFF. The CDR3 bases are TGTGCCAGCGGGGGGGTTAGGAACACTGAAGCTTTCTTT.

V and J are TRBV4-2 and TRBJ1-4; TRBD1 might be the D (5 bases). The V gene lost 10 bases and the J gene lost 4 bases, with 13 bases spanning the gap. Germline CDR1 reads LGHNA; CDR2 reads YNFKEQ. The CDR3 length is 13 residues. The CDR3 bases are TGTGCCACACGACAGACTTTTAATGAAAAACTGTTTTTT. The encoded protein is CATRQTFNEKLFF.

This clone has a handful of counts. The chain is built from TRBV30 and TRBJ2-1; 11 nucleotides line up with TRBD2. From germline, CDR1 is GTSNPN and CDR2 SVGIG (reference sequence). The length of the CDR3 is 16 residues. After removal of 1 base from V and 4 bases from J, the junction contained 6 bases not matched to a gene. The CDR3 bases are TGTGCCTGGAGTGGGTTAGCGGGAGGGCCATACAATGAGCAGTTCTTC. It codes for CAWSGLAGGPYNEQFF.

The chain has TRBV28 and TRBJ1-1, with D maybe TRBD1 (5 bases). Trimming stripped 3 bases from V and 5 bases from J, with 10 bases between. Germline assignment: CDR1 MDHEN and CDR2 SYDVKM. The CDR3 length is 13 residues. DNA of the CDR3: TGTGCCAGCAGTTTGGGGGGGAGTACTGAAGCTTTCTTT. This codes for CASSLGGSTEAFF.

This chain uses TRBV7-2 with TRBJ1-1; TRBD1 is a possible D gene (6 bases). Germline V gene lookup returns CDR1 SGHTA and CDR2 FQGNSA. The CDR3 runs 13 residues. Trimming removed 7 bases at V and 6 bases at J, with 15 bases between. The CDR3 region is CASIGQLGAEAFF. CDR3 coding DNA: TGTGCCAGCATAGGACAGTTAGGGGCTGAAGCTTTCTTT.

This rearrangement joins TRBV4-3 to TRBJ1-3; 9 bases are shared with TRBD1. Germline trimming cut 5 bases from V and 4 bases from J; bases unmatched to any gene: 6. CDR1 is LGHNA, CDR2 YSLEER, per germline. The CDR3 sequence is 15 residues long. The CDR3 DNA reads TGCGCCAGCAGCAGGACAGGGGAGTCCGGAAACACCATATATTTT. This gives the protein CASSRTGESGNTIYF.